This T cell receptor beta chain derives from a study of tumour-infiltrating T cells in Burkitt lymphoma. Study context: All epidemiological Burkitt lymphoma subtypes were represented in the cohort. Repertoire clonality predicted overall and progression-free survival. Study-wide findings and caveats: Several public clonotypes recurred in numerous Burkitt lymphoma patients.

This clone was detected a few times. Its antigen remains unknown. Method: immunoSEQ multiplex PCR; TCRdb's copy keeps in-frame clones and lacks some. Of almost 3,000 clones in the sample, approximately 15% were seen once. Germline CDR1 and CDR2: LGHNA and YNFKEQ. The V and J ends lost 0 bases and 2 bases, in that order; junction bases with no gene match: 2. This CDR3 contains 15 residues. The source is a human donor with Burkitt lymphoma. Sequencing input: tumor tissue. V usage is TRBV4-2 and J usage is TRBJ1-2; 8 bases align to TRBD1. The DNA of the CDR3 is TGTGCCAGCAGCCAAGATTGGACAGGGAACTATGGCTACACCTTC. Protein product: CASSQDWTGNYGYTF.